These T cell receptor beta chains were read from a single sample in a study of OX40 agonist ivuxolimab in advanced cancers. Repertoires were generated with immunoSEQ multiplex PCR, while TCRdb's copy carries only in-frame clones and drops some. The sample has some 70,000 clones; 80% to 90% are singletons. This specimen consisted of CD4+ or CD8+ T cells sorted from blood, obtained in a trial of the OX40 agonist ivuxolimab. The receptors stem from an adult with an advanced solid tumor such as melanoma, head and neck, liver or kidney cancer. CDR3s include the opening cysteine and the closing phenylalanine or tryptophan. The D gene is left open where the match is weak. Clone size is given for some rows only: seen once, a few or many times, or a class if the clone is expanded.

v_gene	abundance	d_gene	j_gene	CDR3nt	CDR3aa
TRBV20-1	.	.	TRBJ1-1	TGCAGTGCTCAACCAGACACTGAAGCTTTCTTT	CSAQPDTEAFF
TRBV19	.	TRBD1	TRBJ2-4	TGTGCCAGTAGTATAGACGGGACAGCCTACAAAAACATTCAGTACTTC	CASSIDGTAYKNIQYF
TRBV5-1	.	TRBD2	TRBJ2-2	TGCGCCAGCAGCTTGGGGACTAGCGGTCGTACCGGGGAGCTGTTTTTT	CASSLGTSGRTGELFF
TRBV27	few	.	TRBJ2-7	TGTGCCAGCAGTTTGGGCAGGTTAGCCAGATACGAGCAGTACTTC	CASSLGRLARYEQYF
TRBV5-1	.	.	TRBJ2-2	TGCGCCAGCAGCTTTGGGGGAGGTGGCACCGGGGAGCTGTTTTTT	CASSFGGGGTGELFF
TRBV5-4	few	TRBD1	TRBJ2-1	TGTGCCAGCAGCTTGCTGGCGACAGGGGAGTTCTTC	CASSLLATGEFF
TRBV5-5	once	TRBD1	TRBJ2-7	TGTGCCAGCAGCTTGGGGGGACAGGCGTTCTACGAGCAGTACTTC	CASSLGGQAFYEQYF
TRBV11-2	.	.	TRBJ2-5	TGTGCCAGCAGCTTAGAGCAAGAGACCCAGTACTTC	CASSLEQETQYF
TRBV19	.	TRBD1	TRBJ2-2	TGTGCCAGTAGTATGGGACAGACCCTCGGCGGGGAGCTGTTTTTT	CASSMGQTLGGELFF
TRBV28	.	TRBD2	TRBJ2-3	TGTGCCAGCAGTTTAACGGGAGGGGCGACTAGCACAGATACGCAGTATTTT	CASSLTGGATSTDTQYF
TRBV9	.	.	TRBJ2-7	TGTGCCAGCAGCGTATCGGGGCTCACCTACGAGCAGTACTTC	CASSVSGLTYEQYF
TRBV5-8	once	.	TRBJ2-6	TGTGCCAGCCGGGACCGCCGCTCTGGGGCCAACGTCCTGACTTTC	CASRDRRSGANVLTF
TRBV29-1	.	.	TRBJ2-7	TGCAGCGCTACACCGGGGAGCTCCTACGAGCAGTACTTC	CSATPGSSYEQYF
TRBV10-3	.	.	TRBJ2-1	TGTGCCATCAGTGGGTGGGGCAGCTCAGACAATGAGCAGTTCTTC	CAISGWGSSDNEQFF
TRBV7-3	.	.	TRBJ2-1	TGTGCCAGCAGCGAGACAGCAATATCCTACAATGAGCAGTTCTTC	CASSETAISYNEQFF
TRBV7-2	once	.	TRBJ1-6	TGTGCCAGCAGCCGAGGCGGTGATTCACCCCTCCACTTT	CASSRGGDSPLHF
TRBV6-6	.	TRBD1	TRBJ1-1	TGTGCCAGCAGCTGGCTGAGGACAGGGGGCGGTGAAGCTTTCTTT	CASSWLRTGGGEAFF
TRBV2	.	.	TRBJ1-2	TGTGCCAGCAGTGATCTCGGCCAGGCCTATGGCTACACCTTC	CASSDLGQAYGYTF
TRBV15	once	TRBD1	TRBJ1-4	TGTGCCACCAACCCGGACAGGGGAAGGGAAAAACTGTTTTTT	CATNPDRGREKLFF
TRBV9	.	.	TRBJ1-5	TGTGCCAGCAGCACTGGGACTGATCGGCCCCAGCATTTT	CASSTGTDRPQHF
TRBV5-1	once	.	TRBJ1-1	TGCGCCAGCAGCTTAGAGGGTGACATGAACACTGAAGCTTTCTTT	CASSLEGDMNTEAFF
TRBV7-8	.	.	TRBJ2-7	TGTGCCAGCAGCTTTTGGGGGAACGAGCAGTACTTC	CASSFWGNEQYF
TRBV5-1	.	TRBD1	TRBJ2-3	TGCGCCAGCAGCTTACAGGGGGCGGCGGAAGATACGCAGTATTTT	CASSLQGAAEDTQYF
TRBV30	.	.	TRBJ2-7	TGTGCCTGGAGTGTAAAGTCGTACGAGCAGTACTTC	CAWSVKSYEQYF
TRBV9	.	.	TRBJ1-1	TGTGCCAGCAGCCCCCGAGGGTACACTGAAGCTTTCTTT	CASSPRGYTEAFF
TRBV5-4	once	.	TRBJ2-2	TGTGCCAGCACCCCACCCATGAACACCGGGGAGCTGTTTTTT	CASTPPMNTGELFF
TRBV19	once	.	TRBJ1-1	TGTGCCAGTGGGGGGGTTACCAACACTGAAGCTTTCTTT	CASGGVTNTEAFF
TRBV6-6	.	.	TRBJ1-5	TGTGCCAGCAGCCTCGGAGGGGGGAATCAGCCCCAGCATTTT	CASSLGGGNQPQHF
TRBV19	once	.	TRBJ2-2	TGTGCCAGTAGTACGGACGAGAACACCGGGGAGCTGTTTTTT	CASSTDENTGELFF
TRBV9	once	.	TRBJ2-7	TGTGCCAGCAGCGTAGGGGTGGGATCCTACGAGCAGTACTTC	CASSVGVGSYEQYF
TRBV4-3	.	TRBD2	TRBJ2-3	TGCGCCAGCAGCCTACTAGCGGGGGGGGCAGATACGCAGTATTTT	CASSLLAGGADTQYF
TRBV5-1	.	.	TRBJ2-2	TGCGCCAGCAGCCTTACGGGGGCCACAAGAGGAGGGGAGCTGTTTTTT	CASSLTGATRGGELFF
TRBV6-5	.	TRBD1	TRBJ1-2	TGTGCCAGCCTAAACAGGGGACAGGATGGCTACACCTTC	CASLNRGQDGYTF
TRBV29-1	.	.	TRBJ1-1	TGCAGCGTTGCCCACCGCGTCACTGAAGCTTTCTTT	CSVAHRVTEAFF
TRBV19	few	.	TRBJ1-5	TGTGCCAGTAGTATAGATCAGGGCGGTCAGCCCCAGCATTTT	CASSIDQGGQPQHF
TRBV7-2	.	TRBD1	TRBJ2-7	TGTGCCAGCAGCTTGACAGGGGGCTCCTACGAGCAGTACTTC	CASSLTGGSYEQYF
TRBV5-5	.	.	TRBJ1-2	TGTGCCAGCAGCTTGGACCTGAAAGGAGGCTACACCTTC	CASSLDLKGGYTF
TRBV18	.	.	TRBJ1-2	TGTGCCAGCTCACCAGCCTCCGACGGTTATGGCTACACCTTC	CASSPASDGYGYTF
TRBV7-9	.	.	TRBJ1-1	TGTGCCAGCAGCCCCACTACAGAGAACACTGAAGCTTTCTTT	CASSPTTENTEAFF
TRBV14	once	.	TRBJ2-7	TGTGCCAGCAGCCAAGTAAAAGTTTCCGAGCAGTACTTC	CASSQVKVSEQYF
TRBV19	.	.	TRBJ1-5	TGTGCCAGTAGTATAGAGGGGGGCGGCCAGCCCCAGCATTTT	CASSIEGGGQPQHF
TRBV7-7	.	.	TRBJ2-2	TGTGCCAGCAGCTTACGGCGGGGATCGAACACCGGGGAGCTGTTTTTT	CASSLRRGSNTGELFF
TRBV19	.	TRBD1	TRBJ1-1	TGTGCCAGTAGTATGGACAGGGGTTCGCGCGAAGCTTTCTTT	CASSMDRGSREAFF
TRBV5-1	.	.	TRBJ1-1	TGCGCCAGCTCACGAGGGACGGGCATTGAAGCTTTCTTT	CASSRGTGIEAFF
TRBV6-5	.	.	TRBJ2-5	TGTGCCAGCACCTCACCCGCGGTGGAGACCCAGTACTTC	CASTSPAVETQYF
TRBV19	.	TRBD1	TRBJ1-2	TGTGCCAGTAACACTTTCACAGGGGGCACTAACTATGGCTACACCTTC	CASNTFTGGTNYGYTF
TRBV5-1	.	.	TRBJ2-4	TGCGCCAGCAGCTTGGGTCCTACAAACATTCAGTACTTC	CASSLGPTNIQYF
TRBV6-6	.	.	TRBJ1-5	TGTGCCAGCAGTTACTCGGGGGGTATTCAACCGACGCCCCAGCATTTT	CASSYSGGIQPTPQHF
TRBV18	.	.	TRBJ2-7	TGTGCCAGCTCCCACCGGGACTACGAGCAGTACTTC	CASSHRDYEQYF
TRBV7-9	.	TRBD1	TRBJ2-3	TGTGCCAGCAGCGCGAGTCCGACAGGGGCGAACACAGATACGCAGTATTTT	CASSASPTGANTDTQYF
TRBV5-1	.	.	TRBJ1-1	TGCGCCAGCAGCCCCGGGACGGCGAACACTGAAGCTTTCTTT	CASSPGTANTEAFF
TRBV11-3	.	.	TRBJ2-7	TGTGCCAGCAGCTTAAAATACGAGCAGTACTTC	CASSLKYEQYF
TRBV7-3	.	TRBD2	TRBJ2-3	TGTGCCAGCAGCATACTAGCGGGGGGGACAGATACGCAGTATTTT	CASSILAGGTDTQYF
TRBV7-3	.	TRBD1	TRBJ1-1	TGTGCCAGCAGCACACAGGGGGACACTGAAGCTTTCTTT	CASSTQGDTEAFF
TRBV30	.	.	TRBJ1-1	TGTGCCTGGAGTGTACAGGGAGGGAGTGGAGCTTTCTTT	CAWSVQGGSGAFF